These 4 T cell receptor beta chains share one sample of origin, sequenced in a study of Graves' ophthalmopathy and Graves' hyperthyroidism. Investigators amplified TCR beta CDR3 regions from RNA transcripts. After a first-round RT-PCR with HTBI primers, a second-round multiplex PCR was run. TCRdb reprocessed the multiplex PCR reads via MiXCR and lists one record per CDR3 protein. The sample includes roughly 500,000 distinct CDR3 sequences, about an eighth seen only once; the top ten take 8% to 10%. Sample: blood. The source is a woman aged 25-40 years with Graves' ophthalmopathy.

This clonotype was observed many times. V is TRBV28 and J is TRBJ1-5; 8 bases match TRBD1. V gave up 2 bases and J gave up 0 bases; unmatched junction bases: 6. The germline V gene encodes CDR1 MDHEN and CDR2 SYDVKM. This CDR3 contains 17 residues. CDR3 in DNA: TGTGCCAGCAGTTTACCCAGGGGGCGGTATAGCAATCAGCCCCAGCATTTT. Translation gives CASSLPRGRYSNQPQHF.

At least ten counts were recorded for this clonotype. The chain recombines TRBV12-5 with TRBJ1-1; D remains ambiguous. Trimming removed 5 bases at V and 3 bases at J, with 7 bases between. The CDR3 sequence is 12 residues long. The germline V gene has CDR1 LGHNT and CDR2 FRNRAP. CDR3 sequence: CASGAPHTEAFF. The CDR3 nucleotides read TGTGCTAGTGGTGCCCCCCACACTGAAGCTTTCTTT.

This clonotype was counted ten times or more. The chain has TRBV6-2 or TRBV6-3 and TRBJ2-2, with 13 bases fitting TRBD2. The ends lost 0 bases at V and 6 bases at J; junction bases unmatched: 1. Germline-derived CDR1 and CDR2 are MNHEY and SVGEGT. The CDR3 contains 16 residues. The CDR3 is CASSYSGLAGAGELFF. The CDR3 nucleotides read TGTGCCAGCAGTTACTCCGGACTAGCGGGGGCCGGGGAGCTGTTTTTT.

This rearrangement joins TRBV12-3 or TRBV12-4 to TRBJ2-3, with TRBD2 identical over 12 bases. This CDR3 is built from 15 residues. The V and J ends lost 6 bases and 6 bases, in that order; junction bases with no gene match: 7. For the CDR3, the DNA is TGTGCCAGCAGACGGACTAGCGGGGCGGGGGATACGCAGTATTTT. Translated: CASRRTSGAGDTQYF.